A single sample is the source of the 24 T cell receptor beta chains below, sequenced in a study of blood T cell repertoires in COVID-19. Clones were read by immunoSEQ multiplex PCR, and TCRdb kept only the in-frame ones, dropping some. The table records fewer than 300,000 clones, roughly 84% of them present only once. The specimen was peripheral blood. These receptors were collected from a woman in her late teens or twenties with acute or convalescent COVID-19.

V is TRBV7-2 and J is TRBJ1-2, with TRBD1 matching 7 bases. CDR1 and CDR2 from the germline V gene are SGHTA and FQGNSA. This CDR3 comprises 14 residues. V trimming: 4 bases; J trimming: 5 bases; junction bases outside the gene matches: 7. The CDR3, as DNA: TGTGCCAGCAGCTCAGGGGGGCTCTGGTATGGCTACACCTTC. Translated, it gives CASSSGGLWYGYTF.

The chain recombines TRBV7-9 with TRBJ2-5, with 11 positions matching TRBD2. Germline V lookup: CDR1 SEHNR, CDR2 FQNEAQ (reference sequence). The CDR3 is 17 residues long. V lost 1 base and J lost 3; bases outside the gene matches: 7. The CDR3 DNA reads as TGTGCCAGCAGCTTAGGCGGCGGGACTAGCGGCGAAGAGACCCAGTACTTC. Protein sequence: CASSLGGGTSGEETQYF.

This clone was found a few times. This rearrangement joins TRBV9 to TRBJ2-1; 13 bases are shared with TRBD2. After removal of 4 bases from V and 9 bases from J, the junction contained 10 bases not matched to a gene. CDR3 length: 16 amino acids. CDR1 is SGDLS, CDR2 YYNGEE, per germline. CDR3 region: CASSLLGTSGNAEQFF. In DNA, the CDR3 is TGTGCCAGCAGCTTACTTGGGACTAGCGGGAACGCTGAGCAGTTCTTC.

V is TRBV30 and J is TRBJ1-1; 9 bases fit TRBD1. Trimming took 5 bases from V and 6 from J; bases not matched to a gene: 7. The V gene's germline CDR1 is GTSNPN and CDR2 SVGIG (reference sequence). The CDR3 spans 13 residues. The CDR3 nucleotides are TGTGCCTGGGGAGGACAGGGGTACTCTGAAGCTTTCTTT. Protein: CAWGGQGYSEAFF. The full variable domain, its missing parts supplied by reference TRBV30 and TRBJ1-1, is SQTIHQWPATLVQPVGSPLSLECTVEGTSNPNLYWYRQAAGRGLQLLFYSVGIGQISSEVPQNLSASRPQDRQFILSSKKLLLSDSGFYLCAWGGQGYSEAFFGQGTRLTVV.

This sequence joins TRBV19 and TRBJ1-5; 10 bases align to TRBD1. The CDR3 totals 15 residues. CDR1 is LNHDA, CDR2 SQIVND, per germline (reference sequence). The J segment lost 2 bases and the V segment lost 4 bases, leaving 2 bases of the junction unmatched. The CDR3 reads CASSTGTGGNQPQHF. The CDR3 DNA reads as TGTGCCAGTAGTACCGGGACAGGGGGCAATCAGCCCCAGCATTTT.

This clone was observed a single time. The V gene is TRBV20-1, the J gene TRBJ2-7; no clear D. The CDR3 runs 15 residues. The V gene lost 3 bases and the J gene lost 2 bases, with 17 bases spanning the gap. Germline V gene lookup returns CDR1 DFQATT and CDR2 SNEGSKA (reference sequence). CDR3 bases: TGCAGTGCTAGTATGGCGGCAGCCGCCACCTACGAGCAGTACTTC. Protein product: CSASMAAAATYEQYF.

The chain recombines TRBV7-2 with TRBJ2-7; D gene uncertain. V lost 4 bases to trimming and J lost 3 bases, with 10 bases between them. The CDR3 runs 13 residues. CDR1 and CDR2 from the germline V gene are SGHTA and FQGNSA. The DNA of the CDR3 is TGTGCCAGCAGCTCAGACTCATACTACGAGCAGTACTTC. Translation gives CASSSDSYYEQYF.

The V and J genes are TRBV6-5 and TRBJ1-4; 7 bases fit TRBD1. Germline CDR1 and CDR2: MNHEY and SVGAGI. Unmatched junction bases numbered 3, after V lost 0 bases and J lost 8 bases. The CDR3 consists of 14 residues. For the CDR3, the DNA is TGTGCCAGCAGTTACTCGGGACAGACCGAAAAACTGTTTTTT. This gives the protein CASSYSGQTEKLFF.

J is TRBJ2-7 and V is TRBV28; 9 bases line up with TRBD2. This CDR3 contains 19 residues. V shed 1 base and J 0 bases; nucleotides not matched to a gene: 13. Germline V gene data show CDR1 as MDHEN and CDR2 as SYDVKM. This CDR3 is CASSLSPLAGVSLSYEQYF. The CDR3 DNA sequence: TGTGCCAGCAGTTTATCTCCTTTAGCGGGAGTATCTCTCTCCTACGAGCAGTACTTC.

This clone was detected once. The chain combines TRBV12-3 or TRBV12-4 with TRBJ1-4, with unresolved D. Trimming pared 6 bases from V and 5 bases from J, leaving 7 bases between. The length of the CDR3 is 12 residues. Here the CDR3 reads CASSGLNEKLFF. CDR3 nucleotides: TGTGCCAGCAGCGGTCTAAATGAAAAACTGTTTTTT.

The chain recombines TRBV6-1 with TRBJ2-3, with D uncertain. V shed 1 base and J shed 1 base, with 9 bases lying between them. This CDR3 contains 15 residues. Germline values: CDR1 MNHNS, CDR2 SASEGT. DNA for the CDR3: TGTGCCAGCAGTGAAGATCTCCGGGGCACAGATACGCAGTATTTT. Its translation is CASSEDLRGTDTQYF.

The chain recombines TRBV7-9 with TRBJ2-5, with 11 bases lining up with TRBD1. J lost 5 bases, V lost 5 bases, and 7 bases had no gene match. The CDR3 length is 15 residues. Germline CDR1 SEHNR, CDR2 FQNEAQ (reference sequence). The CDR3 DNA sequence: TGTGCCAGCAGCGTGGACAGGGGGCGCAGGGAGACCCAGTACTTC. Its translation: CASSVDRGRRETQYF.

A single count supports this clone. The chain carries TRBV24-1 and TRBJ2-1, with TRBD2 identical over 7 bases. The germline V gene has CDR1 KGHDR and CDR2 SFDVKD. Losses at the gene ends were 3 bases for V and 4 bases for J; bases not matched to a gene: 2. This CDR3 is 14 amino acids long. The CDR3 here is CATSDPGLYNEQFF. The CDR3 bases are TGTGCCACCAGTGATCCGGGACTATACAATGAGCAGTTCTTC.

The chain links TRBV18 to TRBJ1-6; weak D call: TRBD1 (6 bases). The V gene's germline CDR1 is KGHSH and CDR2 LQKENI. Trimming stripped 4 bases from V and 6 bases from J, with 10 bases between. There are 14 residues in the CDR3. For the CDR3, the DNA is TGTGCCAGCTCACAAACCAGGGGTAATTCACCCCTCCACTTT. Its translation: CASSQTRGNSPLHF.

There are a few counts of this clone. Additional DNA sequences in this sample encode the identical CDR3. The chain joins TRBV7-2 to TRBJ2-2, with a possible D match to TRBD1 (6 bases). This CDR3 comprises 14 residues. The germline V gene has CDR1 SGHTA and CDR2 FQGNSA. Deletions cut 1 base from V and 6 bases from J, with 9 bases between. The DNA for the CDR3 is TGTGCCAGCAGCTTAGTAGGGGGTTCCGGGGAGCTGTTTTTT. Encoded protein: CASSLVGGSGELFF.

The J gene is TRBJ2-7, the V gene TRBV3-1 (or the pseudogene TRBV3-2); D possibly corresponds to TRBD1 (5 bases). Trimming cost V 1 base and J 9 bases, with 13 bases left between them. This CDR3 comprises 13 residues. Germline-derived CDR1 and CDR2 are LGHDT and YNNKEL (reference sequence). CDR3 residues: CASSQGSQGGQYF. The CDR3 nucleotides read TGTGCCAGCAGCCAAGGGTCGCAGGGCGGGCAGTACTTC.

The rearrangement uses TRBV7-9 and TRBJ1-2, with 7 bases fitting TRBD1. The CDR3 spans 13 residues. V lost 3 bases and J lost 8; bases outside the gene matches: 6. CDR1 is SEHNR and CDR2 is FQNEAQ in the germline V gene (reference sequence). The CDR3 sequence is CASSFQDRRGYTF. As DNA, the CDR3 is TGTGCCAGCAGCTTCCAGGACAGGAGGGGCTACACCTTC. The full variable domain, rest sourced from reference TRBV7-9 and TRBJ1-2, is DTGVSQNPRHKITKRGQNVTFRCDPISEHNRLYWYRQTLGQGPEFLTYFQNEAQLEKSRLLSDRFSAERPKGSFSTLEIQRTEQGDSAMYLCASSFQDRRGYTFGSGTRLTVV.

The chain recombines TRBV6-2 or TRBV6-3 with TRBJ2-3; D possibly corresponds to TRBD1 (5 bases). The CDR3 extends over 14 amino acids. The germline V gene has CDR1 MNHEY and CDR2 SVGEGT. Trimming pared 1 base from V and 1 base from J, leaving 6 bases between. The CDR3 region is CASSYFRGTDTQYF. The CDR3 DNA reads TGTGCCAGCAGTTACTTCAGGGGCACAGATACGCAGTATTTT.

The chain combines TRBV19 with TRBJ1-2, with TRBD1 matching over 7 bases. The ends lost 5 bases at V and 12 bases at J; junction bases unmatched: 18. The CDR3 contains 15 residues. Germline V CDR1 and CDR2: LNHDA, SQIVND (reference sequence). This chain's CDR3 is CASSLDRDSGWTNTF. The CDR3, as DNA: TGTGCCAGTAGTCTTGACAGGGACTCGGGTTGGACGAACACCTTC.

The chain's CDR3 is CASSFLAGHNTDTQYF. The CDR3 bases are TGCGCCAGCAGCTTCTTAGCGGGACATAACACAGATACGCAGTATTTT. This chain joins TRBV5-1 and TRBJ2-3; TRBD2 matches at 8 bases. Germline assignment: CDR1 SGHRS and CDR2 YFSETQ. The length of the CDR3 is 16 residues. V lost 2 bases and J lost 2; bases outside the gene matches: 7.

The CDR3 loop reads CASSPGQGFSPLHF. CDR3 coding DNA: TGTGCCAGCTCACCGGGACAGGGCTTTTCACCCCTCCACTTT. The rearrangement links TRBV18 to TRBJ1-6; TRBD1 matches at 9 bases. Germline CDR1 and CDR2: KGHSH and LQKENI. Losses at the gene ends were 3 bases for V and 9 bases for J; bases not matched to a gene: 3. The CDR3 length is 14 residues.

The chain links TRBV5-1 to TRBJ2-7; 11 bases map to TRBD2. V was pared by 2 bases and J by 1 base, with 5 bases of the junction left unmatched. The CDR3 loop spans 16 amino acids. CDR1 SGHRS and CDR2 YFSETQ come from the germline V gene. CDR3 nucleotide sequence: TGCGCCAGCAGCTTATTCGGGACTAGCGGTTCCTACGAGCAGTACTTC. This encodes CASSLFGTSGSYEQYF.

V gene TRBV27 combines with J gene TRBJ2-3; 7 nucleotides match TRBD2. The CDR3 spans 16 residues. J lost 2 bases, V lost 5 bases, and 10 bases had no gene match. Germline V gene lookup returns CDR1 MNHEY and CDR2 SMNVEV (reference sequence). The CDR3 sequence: CASSTTSNYNTDTQYF. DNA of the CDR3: TGTGCCAGCAGTACGACTAGCAACTACAACACAGATACGCAGTATTTT.

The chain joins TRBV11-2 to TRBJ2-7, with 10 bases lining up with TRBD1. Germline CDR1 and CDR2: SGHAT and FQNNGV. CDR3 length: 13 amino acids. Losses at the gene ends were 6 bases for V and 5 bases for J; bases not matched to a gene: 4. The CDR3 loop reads CASSRDRGHEQYF. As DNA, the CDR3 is TGTGCCAGCAGTCGGGACAGGGGTCACGAGCAGTACTTC. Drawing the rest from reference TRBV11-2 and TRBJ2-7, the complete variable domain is EAGVAQSPRYKIIEKRQSVAFWCNPISGHATLYWYQQILGQGPKLLIQFQNNGVVDDSQLPKDRFSAERLKGVDSTLKIQPAKLEDSAVYLCASSRDRGHEQYFGPGTRLTVT.